This TCR beta chain emerged from a study of early T cells in non-severe SARS-CoV-2 infection. Study-level information: RNA in bulk from unsorted whole blood was sequenced, and chains were unpaired. Study outcomes and limitations: VDJdb matching favored anti-spike CD8 responses, missing private and CD4 specificities.

The sample holds many counts of this clonotype. Its antigen is not identified. TCRdb reprocessed the 5' RACE reads with MiXCR, giving one entry per CDR3 protein. The sample holds approximately 23,000 distinct CDR3 sequences, almost 4.5% seen once. The CDR3 is 15 amino acids. J gave up 1 base and V 3 bases, and 6 bases lay outside the gene matches. The sample consisted of whole blood. This clonotype was obtained from an adult who was a healthcare worker with PCR-confirmed SARS-CoV-2 infection or an uninfected control (not recorded which). The rearrangement uses TRBV12-3 or TRBV12-4 and TRBJ2-7; TRBD1 aligns across 7 bases. CDR3 loop: CASSFIDRASYEQYF. DNA for the CDR3: TGTGCCAGCAGTTTTATCGACAGGGCATCCTACGAGCAGTACTTC.